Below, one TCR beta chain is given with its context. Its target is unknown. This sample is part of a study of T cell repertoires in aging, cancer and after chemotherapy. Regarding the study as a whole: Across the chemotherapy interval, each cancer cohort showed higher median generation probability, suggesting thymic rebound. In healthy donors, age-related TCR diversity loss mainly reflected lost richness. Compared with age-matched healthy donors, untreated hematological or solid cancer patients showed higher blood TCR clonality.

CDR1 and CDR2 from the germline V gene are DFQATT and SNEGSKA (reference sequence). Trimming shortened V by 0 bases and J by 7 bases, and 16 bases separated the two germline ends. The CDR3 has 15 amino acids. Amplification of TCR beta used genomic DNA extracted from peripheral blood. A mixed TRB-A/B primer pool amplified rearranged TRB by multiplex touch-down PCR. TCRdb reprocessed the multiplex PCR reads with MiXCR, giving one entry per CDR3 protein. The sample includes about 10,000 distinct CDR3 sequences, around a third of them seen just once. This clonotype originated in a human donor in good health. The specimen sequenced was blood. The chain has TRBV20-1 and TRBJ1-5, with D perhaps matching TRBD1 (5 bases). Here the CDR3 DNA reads TGCAGTGCTAGAGATCGTCCTCAGGGAGGACAGCCCCAGCATTTT. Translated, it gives CSARDRPQGGQPQHF.